This T cell receptor beta chain is from a study of blood T cell repertoires in COVID-19. Study details: Italy, Spain and the United States were the sources of the convalescent and acute COVID-19 samples. The cDNA or gDNA used as material had been derived from T cells, B-cell-depleted T cells, or PBMCs.

This clone turned up a few times. Authors' processing steps: The authors estimated nucleated cell counts from reference gene primer amplification. Measured with immunoSEQ multiplex PCR; TCRdb has only the in-frame clones, and not every one. V and J calls and clone size come straight from that table; D and trimming were deduced from the DNA. This repertoire shows about 120,000 clones, about nine tenths found once; its top ten account for approximately 10%. The CDR3 has 16 amino acids. Germline V lookup: CDR1 SGHTA, CDR2 FQGNSA. The germline V and J ends were trimmed by 0 bases and 5 bases, with 16 bases remaining between them.

This clonotype was sampled from a middle-aged man with acute or convalescent COVID-19. The sequenced sample consisted of peripheral blood. V usage is TRBV7-2 and J usage is TRBJ1-2, with D tentatively TRBD1 (6 bases). In DNA, the CDR3 is TGTGCCAGCAGCTTAGCTGGGGGACACACTGCTTATGGCTACACCTTC. Encoded protein: CASSLAGGHTAYGYTF.